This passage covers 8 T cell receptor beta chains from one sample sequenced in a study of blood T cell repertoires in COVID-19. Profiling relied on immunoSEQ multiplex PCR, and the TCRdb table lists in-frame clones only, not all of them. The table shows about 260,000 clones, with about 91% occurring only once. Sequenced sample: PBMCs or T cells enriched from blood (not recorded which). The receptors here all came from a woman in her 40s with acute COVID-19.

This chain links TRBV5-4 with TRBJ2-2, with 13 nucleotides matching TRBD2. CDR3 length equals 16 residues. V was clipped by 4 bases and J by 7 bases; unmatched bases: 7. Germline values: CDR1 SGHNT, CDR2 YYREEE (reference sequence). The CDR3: CASSLGLAGAGGELFF. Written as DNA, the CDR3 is TGTGCCAGCAGCCTCGGACTAGCGGGAGCGGGCGGGGAGCTGTTTTTT.

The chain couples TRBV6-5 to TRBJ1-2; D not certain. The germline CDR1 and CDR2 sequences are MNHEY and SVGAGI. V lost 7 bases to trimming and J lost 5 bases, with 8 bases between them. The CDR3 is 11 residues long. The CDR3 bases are TGTGCCAGCAAGACTGGATATGGCTACACCTTC. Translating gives CASKTGYGYTF.

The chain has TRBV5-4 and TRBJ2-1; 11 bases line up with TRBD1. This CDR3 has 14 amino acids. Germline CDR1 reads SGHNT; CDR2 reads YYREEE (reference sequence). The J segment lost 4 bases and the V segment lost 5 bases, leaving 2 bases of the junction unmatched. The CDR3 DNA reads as TGTGCCAGCAGGAGGGACAGGGGGTACAATGAGCAGTTCTTC. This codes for CASRRDRGYNEQFF.

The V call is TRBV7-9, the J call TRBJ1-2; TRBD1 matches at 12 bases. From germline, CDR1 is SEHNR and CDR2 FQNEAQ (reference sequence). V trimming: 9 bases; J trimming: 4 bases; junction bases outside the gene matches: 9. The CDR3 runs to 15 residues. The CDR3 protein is CASIPGTGGFYGYTF. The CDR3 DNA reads TGTGCCAGTATTCCCGGGACAGGGGGCTTCTATGGCTACACCTTC.

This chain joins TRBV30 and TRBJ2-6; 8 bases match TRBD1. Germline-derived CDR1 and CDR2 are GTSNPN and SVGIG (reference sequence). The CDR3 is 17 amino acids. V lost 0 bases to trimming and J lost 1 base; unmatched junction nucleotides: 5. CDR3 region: CAWSVGRGRSGANVLTF. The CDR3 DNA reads TGTGCCTGGAGTGTGGGCAGGGGGCGGTCTGGGGCCAACGTCCTGACTTTC.

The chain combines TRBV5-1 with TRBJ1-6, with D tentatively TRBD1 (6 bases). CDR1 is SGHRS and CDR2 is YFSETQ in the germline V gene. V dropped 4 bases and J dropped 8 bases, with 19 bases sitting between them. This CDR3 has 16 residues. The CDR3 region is CASSKETGFGDSPLHF. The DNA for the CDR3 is TGCGCCAGCAGCAAGGAGACAGGCTTCGGGGATTCACCCCTCCACTTT. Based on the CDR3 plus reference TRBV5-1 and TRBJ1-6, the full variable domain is KAGVTQTPRYLIKTRGQQVTLSCSPISGHRSVSWYQQTPGQGLQFLFEYFSETQRNKGNFPGRFSGRQFSNSRSEMNVSTLELGDSALYLCASSKETGFGDSPLHFGNGTRLTVT.

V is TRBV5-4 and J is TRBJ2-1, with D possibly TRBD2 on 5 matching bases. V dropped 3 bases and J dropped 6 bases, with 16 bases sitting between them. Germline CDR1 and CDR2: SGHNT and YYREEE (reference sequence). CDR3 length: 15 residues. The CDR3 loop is CASSSWENWGNEQFF. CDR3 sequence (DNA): TGTGCCAGCAGCTCCTGGGAGAATTGGGGCAATGAGCAGTTCTTC.

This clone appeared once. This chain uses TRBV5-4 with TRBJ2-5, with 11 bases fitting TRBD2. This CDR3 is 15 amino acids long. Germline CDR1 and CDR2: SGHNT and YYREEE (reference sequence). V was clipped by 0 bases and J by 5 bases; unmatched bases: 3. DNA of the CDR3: TGTGCCAGCAGCTTGGTAGCGGGAGGGATGGAGACCCAGTACTTC. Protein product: CASSLVAGGMETQYF.